Following are 25 T cell receptor beta chains from one sample sequenced in a study of blood T cell repertoires in COVID-19. The method was immunoSEQ multiplex PCR; TCRdb's version includes in-frame clones alone and lacks a portion of them. This repertoire shows about 200,000 clones, around 84% found once; its top ten account for 20%. Sequencing was carried out using peripheral blood. These receptors were obtained from a human donor in a cohort sampled during active COVID-19.

V and J are TRBV5-6 and TRBJ2-2; D call uncertain. This CDR3 region has 15 residues. The V end was cut by 0 bases, the J end by 4 bases, with 10 bases between. Germline V lookup: CDR1 SGHDT, CDR2 YYEEEE. CDR3 sequence: CASSLGLSGTGELFF. The CDR3 region has the DNA TGTGCCAGCAGCTTGGGGCTCAGTGGCACCGGGGAGCTGTTTTTT. Variable domain in full (rest from reference TRBV5-6 and TRBJ2-2): DAGVTQSPTHLIKTRGQQVTLRCSPKSGHDTVSWYQQALGQGPQFIFQYYEEEERQRGNFPDRFSGHQFPNYSSELNVNALLLGDSALYLCASSLGLSGTGELFFGEGSRLTVL.

The V and J genes are TRBV7-2 and TRBJ2-1; D possibly corresponds to TRBD1 (6 bases). The ends were cut back, 2 bases at V and 2 bases at J, with 10 bases in the middle. The CDR3 runs 15 residues. The germline V gene encodes CDR1 SGHTA and CDR2 FQGNSA. CDR3 region: CASSLRDRTYNEQFF. CDR3 DNA sequence: TGTGCCAGCAGCTTAAGAGACAGGACCTACAATGAGCAGTTCTTC.

This sequence joins TRBV29-1 and TRBJ1-4; no reliable D call. Germline V gives CDR1 SQVTM, CDR2 ANQGSEA. CDR3 length: 11 residues. The V gene lost 7 bases and the J gene lost 6 bases, with 9 bases spanning the gap. CDR3 nucleotides: TGCAGCGGTCAAATTCATGAAAAACTGTTTTTT. This encodes CSGQIHEKLFF.

CDR3 region: CASRLLGPPDRDTEAFF. The CDR3 DNA is TGTGCCAGCAGATTGTTGGGCCCCCCCGATCGTGACACTGAAGCTTTCTTT. The chain has TRBV6-4 and TRBJ1-1; D is unresolved. Germline V lookup: CDR1 MRHNA, CDR2 SNTAGT. The V gene lost 6 bases and the J gene lost 3 bases, with 23 bases spanning the gap. The CDR3 is made up of 17 amino acids.

The chain couples TRBV4-1 to TRBJ1-6, with D unclear. V gave up 1 base and J gave up 0 bases, with 7 bases separating them. CDR1 is MGHRA, CDR2 YSYEKL, per germline. There are 16 residues in the CDR3. The CDR3 nucleotides read TGCGCCAGCAGCCAAGTGGTGAGCTCCTATAATTCACCCCTCCACTTT. Protein product: CASSQVVSSYNSPLHF.

J is TRBJ2-5 and V is TRBV2; TRBD2 agrees at 10 bases. The CDR3 extends over 17 amino acids. Per the germline V gene, CDR1 is SNHLY and CDR2 is FYNNEI. Trimming at V came to 5 bases and at J to 5 bases, leaving 14 bases not matched to a gene. The CDR3 sequence: CASSRLAGETPAETQYF. In DNA, the CDR3 is TGTGCCAGCAGTCGTCTAGCGGGGGAAACCCCGGCGGAGACCCAGTACTTC.

This clone was observed once. The chain is built from TRBV7-2 and TRBJ2-7, with TRBD2 identical over 9 bases. V trimming: 5 bases; J trimming: 5 bases; junction bases outside the gene matches: 13. Germline CDR1 is SGHTA and CDR2 is FQGNSA. The CDR3 runs to 16 residues. The CDR3 loop is CASSRSSGTPPNEQYF. The CDR3 DNA reads as TGTGCCAGCAGCCGTTCTAGCGGGACCCCACCCAACGAGCAGTACTTC.

This chain links TRBV29-1 with TRBJ1-1; 10 nucleotides align to TRBD1. Trimming cost V 4 bases and J 4 bases; bases outside gene matches: 3. Germline V gives CDR1 SQVTM, CDR2 ANQGSEA. The CDR3 is made up of 13 amino acids. CDR3 nucleotides: TGCAGCGTTGCTGACAGGGGGCTCACTGAAGCTTTCTTT. It codes for CSVADRGLTEAFF.

The rearrangement links TRBV6-5 to TRBJ1-1, with 9 bases identical to TRBD1. The CDR3 is made up of 14 amino acids. Germline V CDR1 and CDR2: MNHEY, SVGAGI. J gave up 4 bases and V 6 bases, and 6 bases lay outside the gene matches. CDR3 DNA: TGTGCCAGCAGGCACGGACAGGGGTCCACTGAAGCTTTCTTT. This translates into CASRHGQGSTEAFF.

The chain combines TRBV28 with TRBJ1-1; no reliable D call. This CDR3 is 14 amino acids long. Per the germline V gene, CDR1 is MDHEN and CDR2 is SYDVKM. Trimming left V 6 bases short and J 1 base short, with 12 bases between. The CDR3 DNA is TGTGCCAGCAGGGAGAGGATTGGGAACACTGAAGCTTTCTTT. Amino acids: CASRERIGNTEAFF.

This CDR3 reads CASSPGIRSSYEQYV. The CDR3, as DNA: TGTGCCAGCAGTCCAGGGATACGGAGCTCCTACGAGCAGTACGTC. The chain has TRBV6-5 and TRBJ2-7; possibly TRBD1 for D (5 bases). Trimming shortened V by 5 bases and J by 0 bases, and 14 bases separated the two germline ends. Germline CDR1 MNHEY, CDR2 SVGAGI. The CDR3 sequence is 15 residues long.

V usage is TRBV30 and J usage is TRBJ2-7, with D possibly being TRBD2 (5 bases). Germline assignment: CDR1 GTSNPN and CDR2 SVGIG (reference sequence). This CDR3 spans 15 amino acids. The V end lost 2 bases, the J end lost 2 bases, and 16 bases lay between the germline ends. The CDR3 DNA sequence: TGTGCCTGGAGTCCCCCTGCGGGCTTGACCTACGAGCAGTACTTC. This sequence encodes CAWSPPAGLTYEQYF.

The J gene is TRBJ2-2, the V gene TRBV10-2; the match to TRBD2 covers 7 bases. The CDR3 has 16 amino acids. Germline trimming cut 4 bases from V and 6 bases from J; bases unmatched to any gene: 11. Germline V gives CDR1 WSHSY, CDR2 SAAADI. The CDR3 DNA is TGCGCCAGCAGTGGATATACCGGGAGGAGGGCCGGGGAGCTGTTTTTT. Translation: CASSGYTGRRAGELFF.

The rearrangement uses TRBV13 and TRBJ1-1; D may be TRBD1 (6 bases). The CDR3 length is 14 residues. V was clipped by 3 bases and J by 3 bases, with 11 bases between them. CDR1 and CDR2 (germline): PRHDT, FYEKMQ (reference sequence). DNA for the CDR3: TGTGCCAGCAGCTTTCGGACAGAATACACTGAAGCTTTCTTT. Translated, it gives CASSFRTEYTEAFF.

There are a few counts of this clone. V usage is TRBV5-4 and J usage is TRBJ1-2; D call uncertain. Per germline, CDR1 SGHNT and CDR2 YYREEE (reference sequence). This CDR3 region has 13 residues. V lost 5 bases and J 3 bases, leaving 11 bases between the germline ends. The CDR3 coding sequence is TGTGCCAGCAGACTTTCACAGCACTATGGCTACACCTTC. This codes for CASRLSQHYGYTF.

The J gene is TRBJ1-4, the V gene TRBV5-1, with D possibly being TRBD1 (6 bases). Looked up from germline, CDR1 is SGHRS and CDR2 is YFSETQ. There are 14 residues in the CDR3. V lost 4 bases and J 8 bases, leaving 15 bases between the germline ends. The CDR3 region is CASSLNRVEEKLFF. The CDR3 nucleotides read TGCGCCAGCAGCCTAAACAGGGTGGAAGAAAAACTGTTTTTT.

This rearrangement joins TRBV5-1 to TRBJ1-2, with a weak D call TRBD1 (6 bases). Trimming pared 4 bases from V and 1 base from J, leaving 23 bases between. Germline assignment: CDR1 SGHRS and CDR2 YFSETQ. The CDR3 contains 18 residues. The CDR3 spells CASSPRGNLGSLNYGYTF. The CDR3 region has the DNA TGCGCCAGCAGCCCGAGGGGGAATCTGGGGTCTCTTAACTATGGCTACACCTTC.

The gene calls are TRBV20-1 and TRBJ1-2, with unresolved D. V was trimmed by 1 base and J by 7 bases, leaving 7 bases between them. CDR1 and CDR2 (germline): DFQATT, SNEGSKA (reference sequence). The CDR3 contains 11 residues. As DNA, the CDR3 is TGCAGTGCTAGAGGACAAGGTGGCTACACCTTC. This codes for CSARGQGGYTF.

This sequence joins TRBV9 and TRBJ1-1; TRBD1 might be the D (5 bases). Trimming took off 3 bases at V and 6 bases at J, with 15 bases between the two ends. The length of the CDR3 is 14 residues. In germline, CDR1 is SGDLS, CDR2 YYNGEE. CDR3 sequence: CASSADGTFSEAFF. The CDR3 coding sequence is TGTGCCAGCAGCGCGGACGGGACTTTTTCTGAAGCTTTCTTT.

The chain employs TRBV7-9 and TRBJ1-1, with D unclear. Germline values: CDR1 SEHNR, CDR2 FQNEAQ (reference sequence). Trimming removed 3 bases at V and 11 bases at J, with 16 bases between. There are 13 residues in the CDR3. The CDR3 coding sequence is TGTGCCAGCAGCTTGGAAGGGAGGGTAAGGGCTTTCTTT. This gives the protein CASSLEGRVRAFF. The complete variable domain, with remaining parts taken from reference TRBV7-9 and TRBJ1-1, reads DTGVSQNPRHKITKRGQNVTFRCDPISEHNRLYWYRQTLGQGPEFLTYFQNEAQLEKSRLLSDRFSAERPKGSFSTLEIQRTEQGDSAMYLCASSLEGRVRAFFGQGTRLTVV.

The chain recombines TRBV5-4 with TRBJ1-6; D is unresolved. CDR1 and CDR2 from the germline V gene are SGHNT and YYREEE (reference sequence). Trimming cost V 0 bases and J 0 bases, with 10 bases left between them. The CDR3 extends over 17 amino acids. CDR3 in amino acids: CASSLEMGSSYNSPLHF. The CDR3 nucleotides are TGTGCCAGCAGCTTGGAAATGGGGAGCTCCTATAATTCACCCCTCCACTTT.

V and J are TRBV11-1 and TRBJ2-5; 11 nucleotides match TRBD2. The CDR3 length is 16 residues. J lost 5 bases, V lost 4 bases, and 9 bases had no gene match. Germline V gives CDR1 SGHAT, CDR2 FQDESV (reference sequence). As DNA, the CDR3 is TGTGCCAGCAGCTATACTAGCGGGGGTTTTGGTGAGACCCAGTACTTC. It translates to CASSYTSGGFGETQYF.

This chain connects TRBV19 to TRBJ2-2, with 11 bases fitting TRBD2. V was pared by 7 bases and J by 1 base, with 5 bases of the junction left unmatched. Germline V gives CDR1 LNHDA, CDR2 SQIVND (reference sequence). This CDR3 has 16 amino acids. The CDR3 sequence is CASKGGLAGNTGELFF. CDR3 DNA: TGTGCCAGTAAGGGTGGACTAGCGGGGAACACCGGGGAGCTGTTTTTT.

This sequence joins TRBV27 and TRBJ1-1; tentatively, D is TRBD1 (6 bases). V gave up 3 bases and J gave up 10 bases, with 12 bases separating them. The CDR3 has 12 amino acids. The V gene's germline CDR1 is MNHEY and CDR2 SMNVEV (reference sequence). This CDR3 is CASSFPGGRAFF. The DNA of the CDR3 is TGTGCCAGCAGTTTCCCGGGGGGCAGAGCTTTCTTT.

The chain links TRBV18 to TRBJ2-1; the match to TRBD2 covers 7 bases. The length of the CDR3 is 17 residues. Germline CDR1 is KGHSH and CDR2 is LQKENI. The ends lost 0 bases at V and 7 bases at J; junction bases unmatched: 12. This chain's CDR3 is CASSPPVAAGAGNEQFF. CDR3 bases: TGTGCCAGCTCACCACCGGTGGCCGCGGGAGCGGGTAATGAGCAGTTCTTC. Full variable domain (remainder filled in from reference TRBV18 and TRBJ2-1): NAGVMQNPRHLVRRRGQEARLRCSPMKGHSHVYWYRQLPEEGLKFMVYLQKENIIDESGMPKERFSAEFPKEGPSILRIQQVVRGDSAAYFCASSPPVAAGAGNEQFFGPGTRLTVL.